The present TCR beta chain was sequenced within a study of blood T cell repertoires in COVID-19. Whole-study context: The cDNA or gDNA used as material had been derived from T cells, B-cell-depleted T cells, or PBMCs.

Repertoires were generated with immunoSEQ multiplex PCR, while TCRdb's copy carries only in-frame clones and drops some. The sample consists of approximately 240,000 clones, less than 90% of them appearing once. In germline, CDR1 is SGHAT, CDR2 FQNNGV. This CDR3 has 11 amino acids. V was cut by 0 bases and J by 10 bases, with 7 bases left in between. This clone was seen a few times. The TCR was taken from a woman at least 80 years old with active or convalescent COVID-19. J is TRBJ2-7 and V is TRBV11-2; perhaps TRBD2 as D (6 bases). Input material: peripheral blood. Here the CDR3 reads CASSLDAGQYF. The CDR3 nucleotides read TGTGCCAGCAGCTTAGACGCGGGACAGTACTTC.